The rows below give T cell receptor beta chains drawn from one sample of a study of radiation and T cells in renal cell carcinoma. The table came from immunoSEQ multiplex PCR; TCRdb's copy has only in-frame clones and leaves some out. This table holds around 46,000 clones, 83% found once. The material was blood, obtained from a patient whose treatment included radiotherapy and nephrectomy. The receptor set was obtained from a woman in her seventies with renal cell carcinoma. Each CDR3 is given with its conserved first and last residue. The D gene is left open where the match is weak. Clone size is given for some rows only: seen once, a few or many times, or a class if the clone is expanded.

clone_size,d_call,v_call,cdr3_length,j_call,cdr3_aa,cdr3_nt
.,TRBD1,TRBV5-4,14,TRBJ2-3,CASSSTGGTDTQYF,TGTGCCAGCAGCTCGACAGGGGGCACAGATACGCAGTATTTT
.,TRBD1,TRBV19,18,TRBJ1-1,CASRGRTGGAGSVTEAFF,TGTGCCAGCCGAGGAAGGACAGGGGGCGCGGGTTCGGTCACTGAAGCTTTCTTT
.,TRBD2,TRBV28,14,TRBJ2-1,CASSWAAGGDEQFF,TGTGCCAGCAGTTGGGCAGCGGGAGGAGATGAGCAGTTCTTC
.,TRBD2,TRBV5-1,13,TRBJ2-7,CASGVAGSYEQYF,TGCGCCAGCGGGGTAGCGGGCTCCTACGAGCAGTACTTC
many,.,TRBV7-9,13,TRBJ2-7,CASSPKGPYEQYF,TGTGCCAGCAGCCCCAAGGGGCCCTACGAGCAGTACTTC
.,TRBD1,TRBV7-9,14,TRBJ2-5,CASSFTGVGETQYF,TGTGCCAGCAGCTTTACAGGGGTTGGGGAGACCCAGTACTTC
.,.,TRBV6-5,12,TRBJ1-2,CASSDFRGGYTF,TGTGCCAGCAGCGATTTTAGGGGGGGCTACACCTTC
few,.,TRBV30,14,TRBJ1-5,CAWSYGMSNQPQHF,TGTGCCTGGAGTTATGGAATGAGCAATCAGCCCCAGCATTTT
.,.,TRBV7-8,14,TRBJ2-7,CASSPGGNSYEQYF,TGTGCCAGCAGCCCTGGTGGGAACTCCTACGAGCAGTACTTC
.,.,TRBV5-6,14,TRBJ2-3,CASSLRESLNTQYF,TGTGCCAGCAGCTTGAGAGAGTCTCTAAATACGCAGTATTTT
.,.,TRBV6-5,14,TRBJ2-2,CASSVTMNTGELFF,TGTGCCAGCAGTGTGACAATGAACACCGGGGAGCTGTTTTTT
.,.,TRBV7-3,14,TRBJ2-2,CASSLVQNTGELFF,TGTGCCAGCAGCTTAGTTCAGAACACCGGGGAGCTGTTTTTT
few,TRBD1,TRBV4-1,15,TRBJ1-4,CASSQDQGAGEKLFF,TGCGCCAGCAGCCAAGATCAGGGGGCCGGCGAAAAACTGTTTTTT
.,TRBD2,TRBV4-3,17,TRBJ2-1,CASSQEVAGATYNEQFF,TGCGCCAGCAGCCAAGAGGTAGCGGGAGCCACCTACAATGAGCAGTTCTTC
.,TRBD1,TRBV2,15,TRBJ2-7,CASSEWTGSLGEQYF,TGTGCCAGCAGTGAATGGACAGGAAGTTTGGGCGAGCAGTACTTC
.,TRBD2,TRBV4-1,19,TRBJ2-2,CASSQEQLGLAGTIGELFF,TGCGCCAGCAGCCAAGAACAATTGGGGCTAGCGGGAACGATCGGGGAGCTGTTTTTT
.,.,TRBV5-6,17,TRBJ2-3,CASSNRALGSGTDTQYF,TGTGCCAGCAGCAATCGCGCCCTGGGTAGCGGCACAGATACGCAGTATTTT
.,.,TRBV7-6,13,TRBJ2-5,CASSLREGETQYF,TGTGCCAGCAGCTTACGCGAGGGAGAGACCCAGTACTTC
.,.,TRBV6-5,12,TRBJ2-7,CASKASTTQQYF,TGTGCCAGCAAGGCTTCTACCACCCAGCAGTACTTC
.,.,TRBV7-8,15,TRBJ1-1,CASSLFDRPTTEAFF,TGTGCCAGCAGCTTATTTGACAGGCCGACGACTGAAGCTTTCTTT
.,.,TRBV28,15,TRBJ1-2,CASSLIGLQAYGYTF,TGTGCCAGCAGTTTAATCGGACTGCAAGCTTATGGCTACACCTTC
.,.,TRBV18,15,TRBJ1-1,CASSRGNSMNTEAFF,TGTGCCAGCTCACGGGGAAACTCTATGAACACTGAAGCTTTCTTT
.,TRBD2,TRBV19,15,TRBJ2-1,CASSIAGGPFNEQFF,TGTGCCAGTAGTATCGCGGGAGGGCCTTTCAATGAGCAGTTCTTC
.,.,TRBV7-2,15,TRBJ2-7,CASSYSDVGRYEQYF,TGTGCCAGCAGCTACTCCGATGTAGGGAGGTACGAGCAGTACTTC
few,.,TRBV7-9,14,TRBJ1-1,CASSLESGSTEAFF,TGTGCCAGCAGCTTAGAATCAGGGAGCACTGAAGCTTTCTTT
.,TRBD1,TRBV18,15,TRBJ1-5,CASSPYGQGAQPQHF,TGTGCCAGCTCACCTTACGGACAGGGAGCCCAGCCCCAGCATTTT
.,.,TRBV5-8,16,TRBJ1-2,CASSLATGGTPYGYTF,TGTGCCAGCAGCTTGGCCACTGGGGGCACCCCCTATGGCTACACCTTC
.,.,TRBV29-1,15,TRBJ1-2,CSVKHYGDTNYGYTF,TGCAGCGTCAAACATTACGGGGACACCAACTATGGCTACACCTTC
.,TRBD2,TRBV7-9,15,TRBJ2-5,CASSSTSGGLETQYF,TGTGCCAGCAGCTCCACTAGCGGGGGTCTTGAGACCCAGTACTTC
.,TRBD1,TRBV11-2,14,TRBJ2-7,CASSRPRGTFEQYF,TGTGCCAGCAGCCGCCCCAGGGGGACCTTCGAGCAGTACTTC
.,.,TRBV27,17,TRBJ1-5,CASSLKPPDISNQPQHF,TGTGCCAGCAGTTTAAAGCCCCCGGACATAAGCAATCAGCCCCAGCATTTT
.,TRBD2,TRBV5-1,15,TRBJ2-1,CASRMSGTSLNEQFF,TGCGCCAGCCGAATGAGCGGGACTAGCCTGAATGAGCAGTTCTTC
few,.,TRBV10-1,13,TRBJ2-7,CASSVGGENEQYF,TGCGCCAGCAGTGTGGGGGGCGAGAACGAGCAGTACTTC
.,.,TRBV7-3,14,TRBJ2-3,CASSSEQGADTQYF,TGTGCCAGCAGCTCAGAACAGGGCGCAGATACGCAGTATTTT
once,.,TRBV18,13,TRBJ1-1,CASSAAENTEAFF,TGTGCCAGCTCTGCTGCGGAGAACACTGAAGCTTTCTTT
.,.,TRBV20-1,8,TRBJ1-1,CSAQGAFF,TGCAGTGCTCAGGGGGCTTTCTTT